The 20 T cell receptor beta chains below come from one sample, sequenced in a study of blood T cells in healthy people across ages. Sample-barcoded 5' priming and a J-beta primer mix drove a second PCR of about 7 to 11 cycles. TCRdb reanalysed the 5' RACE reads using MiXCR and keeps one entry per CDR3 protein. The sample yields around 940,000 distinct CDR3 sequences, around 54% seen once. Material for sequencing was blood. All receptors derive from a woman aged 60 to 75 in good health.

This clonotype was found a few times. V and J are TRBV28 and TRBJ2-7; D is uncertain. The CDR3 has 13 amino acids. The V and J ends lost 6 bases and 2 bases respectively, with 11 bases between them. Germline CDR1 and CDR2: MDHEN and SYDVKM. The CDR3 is CASRGGGAYEQYF. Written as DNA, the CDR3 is TGTGCCAGCAGGGGTGGTGGGGCCTACGAGCAGTACTTC.

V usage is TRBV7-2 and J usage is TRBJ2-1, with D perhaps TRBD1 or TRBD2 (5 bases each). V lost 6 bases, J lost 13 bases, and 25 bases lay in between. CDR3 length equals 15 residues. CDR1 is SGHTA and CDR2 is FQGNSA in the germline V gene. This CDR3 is CASRPFTDFERGQFF. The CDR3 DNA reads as TGTGCCAGCAGACCATTTACAGACTTTGAGAGGGGACAGTTCTTC.

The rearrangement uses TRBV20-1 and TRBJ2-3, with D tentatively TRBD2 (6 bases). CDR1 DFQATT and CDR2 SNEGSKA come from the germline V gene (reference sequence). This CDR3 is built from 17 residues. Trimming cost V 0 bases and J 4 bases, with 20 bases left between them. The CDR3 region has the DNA TGCAGTGCTAGAGATAACCGGGAGATATTAATGGCAGATACGCAGTATTTT. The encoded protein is CSARDNREILMADTQYF.

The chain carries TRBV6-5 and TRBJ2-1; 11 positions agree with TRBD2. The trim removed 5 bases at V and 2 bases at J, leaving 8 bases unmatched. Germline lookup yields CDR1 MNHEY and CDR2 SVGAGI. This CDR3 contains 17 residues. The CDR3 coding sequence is TGTGCCAGCAGTACACGACTTAGCGGGAGGGCCTACAATGAGCAGTTCTTC. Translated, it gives CASSTRLSGRAYNEQFF.

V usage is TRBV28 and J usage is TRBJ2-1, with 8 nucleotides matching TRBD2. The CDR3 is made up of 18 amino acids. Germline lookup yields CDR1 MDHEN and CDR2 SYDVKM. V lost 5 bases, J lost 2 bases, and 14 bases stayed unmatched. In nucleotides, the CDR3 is TGTGCCAGCAGTGTTCTCCGTTTTAAGCGGGGGACCTACAATGAGCAGTTCTTC. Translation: CASSVLRFKRGTYNEQFF.

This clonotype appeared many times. The CDR3 loop reads CASSFTGGGPDTQYF. In nucleotides, the CDR3 is TGTGCCAGCAGCTTCACGGGCGGGGGACCAGATACGCAGTATTTT. The rearrangement links TRBV11-2 to TRBJ2-3, with 7 nucleotides matching TRBD2. Germline values: CDR1 SGHAT, CDR2 FQNNGV. V trimming: 3 bases; J trimming: 4 bases; junction bases outside the gene matches: 7. CDR3 length equals 15 residues.

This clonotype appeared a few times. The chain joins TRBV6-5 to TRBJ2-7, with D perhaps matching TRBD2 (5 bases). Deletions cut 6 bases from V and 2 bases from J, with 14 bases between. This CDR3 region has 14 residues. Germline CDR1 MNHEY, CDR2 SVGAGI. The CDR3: CASRGSDGTYEQYF. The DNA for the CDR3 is TGTGCCAGCAGAGGATCGGACGGGACCTACGAGCAGTACTTC.

DNA of the CDR3: TGTGCCAGCAGCTTCGCCCGGAGTGTCGGAGATACGCAGTATTTT. Translation gives CASSFARSVGDTQYF. The J gene is TRBJ2-3, the V gene TRBV5-6; no definite D call. V was shortened by 2 bases and J by 5 bases, with 15 bases between the two germline ends. Per germline, CDR1 SGHDT and CDR2 YYEEEE. There are 15 residues in the CDR3.

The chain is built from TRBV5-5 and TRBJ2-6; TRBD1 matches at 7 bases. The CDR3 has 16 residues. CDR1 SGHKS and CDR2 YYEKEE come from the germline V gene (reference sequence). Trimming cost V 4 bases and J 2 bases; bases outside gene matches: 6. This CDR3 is CASSRETGPGANVLTF. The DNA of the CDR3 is TGTGCCAGCAGCCGAGAGACAGGGCCTGGGGCCAACGTCCTGACTTTC.

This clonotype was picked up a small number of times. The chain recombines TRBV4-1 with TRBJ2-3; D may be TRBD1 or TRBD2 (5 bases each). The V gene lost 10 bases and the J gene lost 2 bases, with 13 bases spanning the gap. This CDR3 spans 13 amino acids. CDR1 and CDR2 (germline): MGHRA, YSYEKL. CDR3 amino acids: CATRGHTTDTQYF. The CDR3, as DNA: TGCGCCACCCGGGGCCACACCACAGATACGCAGTATTTT.

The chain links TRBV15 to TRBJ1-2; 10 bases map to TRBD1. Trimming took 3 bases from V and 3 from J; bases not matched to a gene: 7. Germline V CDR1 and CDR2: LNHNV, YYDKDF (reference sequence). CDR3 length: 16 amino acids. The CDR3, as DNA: TGTGCCACCAGCAGGGCCTCGACAGGGGGCGACTATGGCTACACCTTC. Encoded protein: CATSRASTGGDYGYTF.

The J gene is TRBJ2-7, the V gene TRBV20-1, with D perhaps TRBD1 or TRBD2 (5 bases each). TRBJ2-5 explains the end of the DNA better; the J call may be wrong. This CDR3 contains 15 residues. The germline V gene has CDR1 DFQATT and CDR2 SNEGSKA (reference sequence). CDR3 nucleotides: TGCAGTGCTAGAGACAGGGTACTCGGAGGAGAGACCCAGTACTTC. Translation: CSARDRVLGGETQYF.

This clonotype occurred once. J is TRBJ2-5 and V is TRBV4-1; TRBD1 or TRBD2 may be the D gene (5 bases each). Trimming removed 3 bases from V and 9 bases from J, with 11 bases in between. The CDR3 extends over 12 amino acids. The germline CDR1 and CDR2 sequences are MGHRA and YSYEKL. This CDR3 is CASSHARDAQYF. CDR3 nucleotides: TGCGCCAGCAGCCACGCCAGGGACGCCCAGTACTTC.

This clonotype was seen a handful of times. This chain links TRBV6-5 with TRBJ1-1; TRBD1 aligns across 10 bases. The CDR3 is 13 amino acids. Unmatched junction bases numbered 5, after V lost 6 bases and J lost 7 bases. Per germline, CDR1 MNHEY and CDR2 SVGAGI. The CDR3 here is CASSRTGGDEAFF. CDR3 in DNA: TGTGCCAGCAGCAGGACAGGGGGGGATGAAGCTTTCTTT.

CDR3 in DNA: TGCGCCAGCAGCCTCCGGCGGGTTACCTACGAGCAGTACTTC. Its translation is CASSLRRVTYEQYF. V usage is TRBV4-1 and J usage is TRBJ2-7; the D gene is possibly TRBD2 (5 bases). Germline-derived CDR1 and CDR2 are MGHRA and YSYEKL. CDR3 length: 14 residues. V shed 4 bases and J shed 2 bases, with 12 bases lying between them.

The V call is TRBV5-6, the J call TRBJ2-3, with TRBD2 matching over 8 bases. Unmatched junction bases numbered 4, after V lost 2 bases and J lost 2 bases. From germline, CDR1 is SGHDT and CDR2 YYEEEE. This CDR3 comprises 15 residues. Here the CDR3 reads CASSFRTSSTDTQYF. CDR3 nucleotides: TGTGCCAGCAGCTTCCGGACTAGCTCCACAGATACGCAGTATTTT.

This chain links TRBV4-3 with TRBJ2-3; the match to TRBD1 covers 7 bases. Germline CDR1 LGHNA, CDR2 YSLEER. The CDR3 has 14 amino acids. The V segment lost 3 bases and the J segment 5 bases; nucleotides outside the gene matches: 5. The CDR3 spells CASSQGNRGDTQYF. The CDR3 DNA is TGCGCCAGCAGCCAGGGAAACAGGGGAGATACGCAGTATTTT.

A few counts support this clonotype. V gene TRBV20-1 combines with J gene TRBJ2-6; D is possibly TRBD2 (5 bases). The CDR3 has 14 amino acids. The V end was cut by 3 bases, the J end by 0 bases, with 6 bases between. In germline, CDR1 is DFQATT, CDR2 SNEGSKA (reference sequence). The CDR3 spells CSARRVSGANVLTF. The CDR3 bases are TGCAGTGCTAGGCGGGTCTCTGGGGCCAACGTCCTGACTTTC.

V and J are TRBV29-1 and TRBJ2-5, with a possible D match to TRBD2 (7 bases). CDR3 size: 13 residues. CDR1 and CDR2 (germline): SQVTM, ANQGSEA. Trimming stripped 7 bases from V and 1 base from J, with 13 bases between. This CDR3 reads CSGGGGGQETQYF. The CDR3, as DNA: TGCAGCGGGGGAGGGGGGGGCCAAGAGACCCAGTACTTC.

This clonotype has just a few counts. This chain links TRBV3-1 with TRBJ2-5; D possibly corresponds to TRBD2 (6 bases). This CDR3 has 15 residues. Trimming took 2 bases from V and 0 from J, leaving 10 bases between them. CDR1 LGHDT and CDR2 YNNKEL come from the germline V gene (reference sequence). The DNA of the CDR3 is TGTGCCAGCAGCCAACAGGCGGGGAACCAAGAGACCCAGTACTTC. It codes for CASSQQAGNQETQYF.